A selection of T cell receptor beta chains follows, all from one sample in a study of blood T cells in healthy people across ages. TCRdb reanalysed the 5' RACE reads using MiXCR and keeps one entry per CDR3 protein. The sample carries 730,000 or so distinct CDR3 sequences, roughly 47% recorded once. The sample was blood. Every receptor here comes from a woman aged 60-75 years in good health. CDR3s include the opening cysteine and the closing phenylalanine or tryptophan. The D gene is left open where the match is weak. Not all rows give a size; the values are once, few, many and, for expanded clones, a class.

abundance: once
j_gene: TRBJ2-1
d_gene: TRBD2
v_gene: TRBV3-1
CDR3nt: TGTGCCAGCAGCAATCGGGGGGGCGTGAGCGATGAGCAGTTCTTC
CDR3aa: CASSNRGGVSDEQFF

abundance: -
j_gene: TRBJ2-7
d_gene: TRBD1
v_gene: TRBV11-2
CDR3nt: TGTGCCAGCAGCCACACCGGGGACAGACCCTACGAGCAGTACTTC
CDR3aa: CASSHTGDRPYEQYF

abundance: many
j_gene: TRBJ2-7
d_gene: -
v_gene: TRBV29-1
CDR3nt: TGCAGCGTTGTAGGGAACTACGAGCAGTACTTC
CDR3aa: CSVVGNYEQYF

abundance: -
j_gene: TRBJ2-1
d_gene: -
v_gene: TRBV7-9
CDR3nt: TGTGCCAGCAGCTTAGAGCGGAGGAACAATGAGCAGTTCTTC
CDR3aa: CASSLERRNNEQFF

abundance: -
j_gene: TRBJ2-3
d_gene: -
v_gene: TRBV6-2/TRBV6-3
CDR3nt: TGTGCCAGCAGTTATAGGACAGACACAGATACGCAGTATTTT
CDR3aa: CASSYRTDTDTQYF

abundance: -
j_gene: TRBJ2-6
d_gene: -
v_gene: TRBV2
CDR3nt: TGTGCCAGCAAGGTACAGGGCCTGCAGGCCAACGTCCTGACTTTC
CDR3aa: CASKVQGLQANVLTF

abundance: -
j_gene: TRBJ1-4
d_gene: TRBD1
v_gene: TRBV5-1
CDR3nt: TGCGCCAGCAGCTTCGGACAGGGAGGACCTAATGAAAAACTGTTTTTT
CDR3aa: CASSFGQGGPNEKLFF

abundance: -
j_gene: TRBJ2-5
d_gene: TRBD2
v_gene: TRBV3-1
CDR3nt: TGTGCCAGCAGCCAAGGTGGGACTAGCGTCAATGAGCAGTACTTC
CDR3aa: CASSQGGTSVNEQYF

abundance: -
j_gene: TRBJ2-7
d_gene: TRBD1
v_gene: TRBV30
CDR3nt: TGTGCCTGGACCAACGACAGGGTGTCCTACGAGCAGTACTTC
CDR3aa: CAWTNDRVSYEQYF

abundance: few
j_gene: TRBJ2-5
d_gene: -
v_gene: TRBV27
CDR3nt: TGTGCCAGCAGTTTATCGGTTAGGGTAGGGGAGACCCAGTACTTC
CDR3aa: CASSLSVRVGETQYF

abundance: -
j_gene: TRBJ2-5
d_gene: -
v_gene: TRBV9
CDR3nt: TGTGCCAGCAGCAGGGTCGGAGGGATGGGGGGCCAGGGAGAGACCCAGTACTTC
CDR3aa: CASSRVGGMGGQGETQYF

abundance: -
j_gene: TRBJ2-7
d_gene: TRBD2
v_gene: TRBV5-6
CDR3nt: TGTGCCAGCAGCTTGTCGCCTAGCGGCTCCTACGAGCAGTACTTC
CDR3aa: CASSLSPSGSYEQYF

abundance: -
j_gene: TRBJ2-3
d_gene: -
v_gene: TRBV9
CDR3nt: TGTGCCAGCAGCGAGGGTTGGGGTACGCAGTATTTT
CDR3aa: CASSEGWGTQYF

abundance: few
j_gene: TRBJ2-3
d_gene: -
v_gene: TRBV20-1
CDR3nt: TGCAGTGCTAGAGATGCGGCGGGGGCCGGGGATACGCAGTATTTT
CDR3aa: CSARDAAGAGDTQYF

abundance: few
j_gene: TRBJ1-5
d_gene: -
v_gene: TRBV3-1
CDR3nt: TGTGCCAGCAGCCAAGGGATAGCAAATCAGCCCCAGCATTTT
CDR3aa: CASSQGIANQPQHF

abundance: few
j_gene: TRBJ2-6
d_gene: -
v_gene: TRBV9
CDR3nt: TGTGCCAGCAGCGTATCAGGGTCGGTGGGGGCCAACGTCCTGACTTTC
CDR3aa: CASSVSGSVGANVLTF

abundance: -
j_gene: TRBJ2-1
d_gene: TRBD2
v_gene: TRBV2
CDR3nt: TGTGCCAGCAGTGATTCCCACACTAGCGGGAGTATTGATGAGCAGTTCTTC
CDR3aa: CASSDSHTSGSIDEQFF

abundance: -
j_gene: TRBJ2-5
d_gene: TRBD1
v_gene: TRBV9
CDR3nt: TGTGCCAGCAGCGCCGGGACAGTCATTCAAGAGACCCAGTACTTC
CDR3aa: CASSAGTVIQETQYF

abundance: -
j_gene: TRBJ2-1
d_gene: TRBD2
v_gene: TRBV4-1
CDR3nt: TGCGCCAACAGCCAAGATTCCGGACTAGCGGGAGATGAGCAGTTCTTC
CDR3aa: CANSQDSGLAGDEQFF

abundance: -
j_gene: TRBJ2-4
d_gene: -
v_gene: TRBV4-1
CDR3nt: TGCGCCAGCAGCGACGACCTCAGGGGTGAGCAGTACTTC
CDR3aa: CASSDDLRGEQYF

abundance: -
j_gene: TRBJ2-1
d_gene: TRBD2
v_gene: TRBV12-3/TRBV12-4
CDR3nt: TGTGCCAGCAGTTTAGGCCCGGGACTAGCGGGGGGGCTAGGGGTGGACAATGAGCAGTTCTTC
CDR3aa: CASSLGPGLAGGLGVDNEQFF

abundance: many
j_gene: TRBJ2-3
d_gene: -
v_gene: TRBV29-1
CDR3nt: TGCAGCGTGAAAACAGATACGCAGTATTTT
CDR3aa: CSVKTDTQYF

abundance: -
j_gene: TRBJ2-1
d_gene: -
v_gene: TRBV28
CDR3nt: TGTGCCGGCAGTCCTGCGGGCGGGGTGAGGGTTGAGCAGTTCTTC
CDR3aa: CAGSPAGGVRVEQFF

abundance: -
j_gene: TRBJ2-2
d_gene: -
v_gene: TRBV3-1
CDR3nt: TGTGCCAGCAGCCAAGAAGTTAATGGGGAGCTGTTTTTT
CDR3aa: CASSQEVNGELFF

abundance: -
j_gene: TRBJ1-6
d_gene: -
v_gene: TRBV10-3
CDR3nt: TGTGCCATCAGTGAGACAGGGCAGGTGGTCTCACCCCTCCACTTT
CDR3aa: CAISETGQVVSPLHF

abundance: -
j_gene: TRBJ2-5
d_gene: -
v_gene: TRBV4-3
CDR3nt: TGCGCCAGCAGCCAAGATGTGACGAGGGAGACCCAGTACTTC
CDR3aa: CASSQDVTRETQYF

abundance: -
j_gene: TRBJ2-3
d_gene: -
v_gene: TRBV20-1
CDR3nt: TGCAGTGCTAGCGGGCTGGGGGTTACGCAGTATTTT
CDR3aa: CSASGLGVTQYF

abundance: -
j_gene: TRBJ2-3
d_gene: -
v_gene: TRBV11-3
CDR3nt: TGTGCCAGCAGCGTAGGGCGCGAGACAGATACGCAGTATTTT
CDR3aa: CASSVGRETDTQYF

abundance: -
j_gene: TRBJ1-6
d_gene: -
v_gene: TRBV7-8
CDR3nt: TGTGCCAGCAGCCCTTGGACAGCTAATAATTCACCCCTCCACTTT
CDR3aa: CASSPWTANNSPLHF

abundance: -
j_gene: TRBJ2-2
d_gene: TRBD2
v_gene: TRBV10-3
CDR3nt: TGTGCCATCAGTGGGACCTCGGGACTAGAGGCCGGGGAGCTGTTTTTT
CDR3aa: CAISGTSGLEAGELFF

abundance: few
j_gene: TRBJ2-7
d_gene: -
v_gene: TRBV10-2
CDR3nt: TGCGCCAGCAGTGAGCCGGCCAGCGAGCAGTACTTC
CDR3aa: CASSEPASEQYF

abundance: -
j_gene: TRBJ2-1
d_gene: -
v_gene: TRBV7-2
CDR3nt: TGTGCCAGCAGCTTAGGGGTATCGGAGACCCAGTTCTTC
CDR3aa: CASSLGVSETQFF

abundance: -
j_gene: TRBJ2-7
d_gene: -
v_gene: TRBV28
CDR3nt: TGTGCCAGCACCCGGTTGAATGAGCAGTACTTC
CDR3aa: CASTRLNEQYF

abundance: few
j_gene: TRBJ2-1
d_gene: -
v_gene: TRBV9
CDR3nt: TGTGCCAGCAGCGTAGGGGGAGGAAACAATGAGCAGTTCTTC
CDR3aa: CASSVGGGNNEQFF

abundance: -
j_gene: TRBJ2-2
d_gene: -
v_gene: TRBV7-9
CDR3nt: TGTGCCAGCAGCTTAGCTCTCTACACCGGGGAGCTGTTTTTT
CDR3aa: CASSLALYTGELFF

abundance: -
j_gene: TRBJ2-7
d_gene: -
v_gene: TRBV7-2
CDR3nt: TGTGCCAGCAGTTCGGACTCCCCAGGTGAGCAGTACTTC
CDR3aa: CASSSDSPGEQYF

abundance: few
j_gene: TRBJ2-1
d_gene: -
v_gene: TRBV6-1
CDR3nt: TGTGCCAGCGGGGCCTTGTCAGACTACAATGAGCAGTTCTTC
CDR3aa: CASGALSDYNEQFF

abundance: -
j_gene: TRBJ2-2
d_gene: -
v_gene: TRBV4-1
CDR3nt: TGCGCCAGCAGCCAAGATTGGGACAACACTTTCCATCGGGAGCTGTTTTTT
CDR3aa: CASSQDWDNTFHRELFF

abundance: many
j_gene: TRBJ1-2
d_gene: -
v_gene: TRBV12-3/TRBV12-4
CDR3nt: TGTGCCAGCAGTTTAGAGACAAGTTATGGCTACACCTTC
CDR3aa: CASSLETSYGYTF

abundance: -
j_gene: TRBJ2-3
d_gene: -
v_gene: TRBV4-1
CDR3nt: TGCGCCAGCAGCCAAGACCCGCTAGGGCCTAGCACAGATACGCAGTATTTT
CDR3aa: CASSQDPLGPSTDTQYF

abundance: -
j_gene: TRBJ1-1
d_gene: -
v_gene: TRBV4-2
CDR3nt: TGTGCCAGCAGCCAAGAAGTAGGAGGCACTGAAGCTTTCTTT
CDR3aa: CASSQEVGGTEAFF

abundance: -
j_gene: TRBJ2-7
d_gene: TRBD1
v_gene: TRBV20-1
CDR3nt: TGCAGTGCTAGAGGTGGACAGGGAAAGTACGAGCAGTACTTC
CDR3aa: CSARGGQGKYEQYF

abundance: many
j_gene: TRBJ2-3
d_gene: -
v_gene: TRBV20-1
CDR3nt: TGCAGTGCTAGAGGGTCCGTTCGTGGGGGCTGGCCCCACACAGATACGCAGTATTTT
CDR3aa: CSARGSVRGGWPHTDTQYF

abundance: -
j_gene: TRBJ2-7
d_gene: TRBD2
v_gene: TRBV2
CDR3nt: TGTGCCAGCAACACGAGGGGAGGGACGGAAGACGAGCAGTACTTC
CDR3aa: CASNTRGGTEDEQYF

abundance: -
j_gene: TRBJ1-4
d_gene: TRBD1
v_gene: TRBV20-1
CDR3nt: TGCAGTGCAGGACAGGGGGCGCTGGATGAAAAACTGTTTTTT
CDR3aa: CSAGQGALDEKLFF